This T cell receptor (beta chain) was captured in a study of T cell responses to AZD1222 COVID-19 vaccine. Repertoires were generated with immunoSEQ multiplex PCR, while TCRdb's copy carries only in-frame clones and drops some. Found here are 150,000 to 200,000 clones, around 94% of them singletons; the top ten hold 0.6% to 0.7%. Germline values: CDR1 MNHEY, CDR2 SVGAGI. V was trimmed by 6 bases and J by 0 bases, leaving 2 bases between them. The CDR3 has 11 amino acids. This chain uses TRBV6-5 with TRBJ1-1; D unclear. Sequencing used peripheral blood, obtained on day 0 of AZD1222 vaccination. The clonotype originates from an adult in good health. The CDR3 sequence is CASRMNTEAFF. For the CDR3, the DNA is TGTGCCAGCAGGATGAACACTGAAGCTTTCTTT.